The 19 T cell receptor beta chains presented below share a single source sample, sequenced in a study of cytomegalovirus exposure and HLA in healthy donors. Clones were read by immunoSEQ multiplex PCR, and TCRdb kept only the in-frame ones, dropping some. The sample has approximately 200,000 clones, roughly 81% seen once. The sequencing input was PBMCs. Every receptor here comes from a young woman in good health and CMV-seronegative.

This chain uses TRBV7-7 with TRBJ2-7, with D tentatively TRBD2 (7 bases). V lost 5 bases and J 2 bases, leaving 16 bases between the germline ends. Looked up from germline, CDR1 is SSHAT and CDR2 is FNYEAQ (reference sequence). This CDR3 is built from 15 residues. CDR3 DNA: TGTGCCAGCAGCGCGGGCCGGGGGGCTCCCTACGAGCAGTACTTC. Protein product: CASSAGRGAPYEQYF.

The chain recombines TRBV19 with TRBJ1-2; 9 bases are a match to TRBD1. The ends lost 7 bases at V and 4 bases at J; junction bases unmatched: 10. This CDR3 is 15 amino acids long. Germline CDR1 and CDR2: LNHDA and SQIVND (reference sequence). CDR3 bases: TGTGCCAGTACCTGGACAGGGGCAAGTAGCTATGGCTACACCTTC. It is translated as CASTWTGASSYGYTF.

V gene TRBV6-6 combines with J gene TRBJ1-1; possibly TRBD1 for D (5 bases). Germline lookup yields CDR1 MNHNY and CDR2 SVGAGI (reference sequence). The CDR3 totals 14 residues. Trimming left V 2 bases short and J 0 bases short, with 7 bases between. The CDR3 sequence is CASSYQTVNTEAFF. The CDR3 nucleotides are TGTGCCAGCAGTTACCAGACAGTGAACACTGAAGCTTTCTTT.

The V gene is TRBV6-1, the J gene TRBJ1-5; 9 bases fit TRBD1. CDR1 is MNHNS, CDR2 SASEGT, per germline. V shed 6 bases and J 3 bases; nucleotides not matched to a gene: 6. The CDR3 loop spans 15 amino acids. The CDR3 DNA sequence: TGTGCCAGCAGCCAACAGGGGGCCGCCAATCAGCCCCAGCATTTT. Translating it yields CASSQQGAANQPQHF.

The J gene is TRBJ2-7, the V gene TRBV4-1; 9 positions match TRBD1. Germline trimming cut 1 base from V and 6 bases from J; bases unmatched to any gene: 13. This CDR3 spans 17 amino acids. CDR1 is MGHRA and CDR2 is YSYEKL in the germline V gene. The CDR3 nucleotides are TGCGCCAGCAGCCAAGGGAGTCCACAGGGGGCTCAGAGCGAGCAGTACTTC. Its translation: CASSQGSPQGAQSEQYF.

This clone was seen ten or more times. V gene TRBV6-1 combines with J gene TRBJ2-7; perhaps TRBD2 as D (5 bases). V lost 0 bases and J lost 0, with 9 bases in between. The germline gives CDR1 MNHNS, CDR2 SASEGT. The CDR3 has 15 residues. CDR3 sequence reads: CASSEANSVSYEQYF. Written as DNA, the CDR3 is TGTGCCAGCAGTGAAGCAAATAGCGTCTCCTACGAGCAGTACTTC.

V gene TRBV5-1 combines with J gene TRBJ2-7; 11 bases match TRBD2. After removal of 1 base from V and 2 bases from J, the junction contained 8 bases not matched to a gene. The germline CDR1 and CDR2 sequences are SGHRS and YFSETQ. The CDR3 loop spans 17 amino acids. CDR3 residues: CASSLTPTSGVTYEQYF. In DNA form, the CDR3 reads TGCGCCAGCAGCTTGACGCCGACTAGCGGGGTAACCTACGAGCAGTACTTC.

V is TRBV4-1 and J is TRBJ2-1, with TRBD1 matching over 9 bases. The V gene's germline CDR1 is MGHRA and CDR2 YSYEKL. Trimming at V came to 3 bases and at J to 11 bases, leaving 8 bases not matched to a gene. This CDR3 spans 14 amino acids. CDR3 bases: TGCGCCAGCAGCCAGGGTACAGGGGGCGTGCAGCAGTTCTTC. As protein: CASSQGTGGVQQFF.

The CDR3 here is CASSSPGPGTDTQYF. CDR3 DNA: TGCGCCAGCAGCTCTCCAGGTCCAGGGACAGATACGCAGTATTTT. The chain recombines TRBV5-1 with TRBJ2-3, with a tentative D call TRBD1 (5 bases). Trimming left V 3 bases short and J 3 bases short, with 14 bases between. CDR3 length equals 15 residues. Germline assignment: CDR1 SGHRS and CDR2 YFSETQ.

The CDR3 loop is CASSLGTGKDEQYF. The CDR3 DNA follows: TGCGCCAGCAGCTTGGGGACAGGGAAGGACGAGCAGTACTTC. The chain uses TRBV5-1 and TRBJ2-7; 8 bases are a match to TRBD1. CDR3 length equals 14 residues. V lost 0 bases, J lost 5 bases, and 4 bases stayed unmatched. Germline V gives CDR1 SGHRS, CDR2 YFSETQ.

This chain uses TRBV25-1 with TRBJ2-4; D perhaps matches TRBD2 (7 bases). This CDR3 is built from 17 residues. Per germline, CDR1 MGHDK and CDR2 SYGVNS. Trimming took 1 base from V and 2 from J, leaving 15 bases between them. The chain's CDR3 is CASSEFRGGETKNIQYF. The CDR3 DNA is TGTGCCAGCAGTGAATTTAGGGGGGGGGAGACCAAAAACATTCAGTACTTC.

This rearrangement joins TRBV19 to TRBJ1-5; weak D call: TRBD1 (5 bases). V shed 5 bases and J shed 2 bases, with 10 bases lying between them. The V gene's germline CDR1 is LNHDA and CDR2 SQIVND (reference sequence). This CDR3 has 14 residues. This chain's CDR3 is CASSQLGGNQPQHF. In DNA form, the CDR3 reads TGTGCCAGTAGTCAGCTAGGGGGCAATCAGCCCCAGCATTTT.

The V and J genes are TRBV7-9 and TRBJ2-3, with 16 bases matching TRBD2. V shed 5 bases and J 8 bases; nucleotides not matched to a gene: 7. Germline CDR1 reads SEHNR; CDR2 reads FQNEAQ (reference sequence). This CDR3 region has 16 residues. The CDR3, as DNA: TGTGCCAGCAGCCGCCTAGGGACTAGCGGGGGGGCTACGCAGTATTTT. This translates into CASSRLGTSGGATQYF. Variable domain in full (rest from reference TRBV7-9 and TRBJ2-3): DTGVSQNPRHKITKRGQNVTFRCDPISEHNRLYWYRQTLGQGPEFLTYFQNEAQLEKSRLLSDRFSAERPKGSFSTLEIQRTEQGDSAMYLCASSRLGTSGGATQYFGPGTRLTVL.

This clone was picked up a small number of times. The CDR3 protein is CASSERESWGYTF. The CDR3 DNA reads as TGTGCCAGCAGTGAGAGGGAGTCCTGGGGCTACACCTTC. This rearrangement joins TRBV6-1 to TRBJ1-2; unclear D gene. This CDR3 contains 13 residues. Germline loops: CDR1 MNHNS, CDR2 SASEGT. The V end lost 3 bases, the J end lost 8 bases, and 13 bases lay between the germline ends.

This clone appeared once. The chain has TRBV19 and TRBJ1-2; 11 bases line up with TRBD1. The trim removed 5 bases at V and 3 bases at J, leaving 14 bases unmatched. The CDR3 has 18 amino acids. The germline V gene has CDR1 LNHDA and CDR2 SQIVND (reference sequence). The DNA of the CDR3 is TGTGCCAGTAGTCGTTTAGCGGACAGGGGGCGAACCGACTATGGCTACACCTTC. Translating gives CASSRLADRGRTDYGYTF.

Comment on this clone: The sample holds other DNA sequences that translate to the same CDR3. The chain recombines TRBV4-1 with TRBJ2-7; D unclear. Per the germline V gene, CDR1 is MGHRA and CDR2 is YSYEKL. The CDR3 has 15 amino acids. V shed 4 bases and J shed 1 base, with 14 bases lying between them. The CDR3 DNA reads as TGCGCCAGCAGCCTCCCCGGAACAGATTCCTACGAGCAGTACTTC. It is translated as CASSLPGTDSYEQYF.

The chain recombines TRBV18 with TRBJ2-3; 9 bases map to TRBD2. Germline V gives CDR1 KGHSH, CDR2 LQKENI. The CDR3 is 16 residues long. Trimming cost V 3 bases and J 4 bases; bases outside gene matches: 8. CDR3 region: CASSPQAGGNADTQYF. Here the CDR3 DNA reads TGTGCCAGCTCACCCCAAGCGGGAGGAAATGCAGATACGCAGTATTTT.

CDR3 in amino acids: CASSYDRPGNSPLHF. The CDR3, as DNA: TGTGCCAGCAGCTATGACCGGCCAGGGAATTCACCCCTCCACTTT. The chain has TRBV7-9 and TRBJ1-6, with a possible D match to TRBD1 (5 bases). CDR1 SEHNR and CDR2 FQNEAQ come from the germline V gene (reference sequence). With 4 bases removed from V and 7 bases from J, the gap between germline ends came to 14 bases. The CDR3 extends over 15 amino acids.

The CDR3 loop reads CASSVQSQGQVEQYF. The DNA of the CDR3 is TGTGCCAGCAGCGTCCAATCACAGGGACAGGTCGAGCAGTACTTC. The rearrangement joins TRBV7-9 to TRBJ2-7; 8 bases are a match to TRBD1. Trimming removed 5 bases from V and 6 bases from J; junction bases left unmatched: 12. This CDR3 spans 15 amino acids. Looked up from germline, CDR1 is SEHNR and CDR2 is FQNEAQ (reference sequence). The full variable domain, with the rest looked up from reference TRBV7-9 and TRBJ2-7, is DTGVSQNPRHKITKRGQNVTFRCDPISEHNRLYWYRQTLGQGPEFLTYFQNEAQLEKSRLLSDRFSAERPKGSFSTLEIQRTEQGDSAMYLCASSVQSQGQVEQYFGPGTRLTVT.